This TCR beta chain stems from a study of shared clonotypes between healthy human individuals. Study conclusions and caveats: Across a handful of donors, naive CD4 shared around 5.1%, naive CD8 more than 3%, memory CD4 roughly 2.5%, memory CD8 0.4% to 0.5%.

V trimming: 0 bases; J trimming: 6 bases; junction bases outside the gene matches: 8. Per germline, CDR1 WSHSY and CDR2 SAAADI. CDR3 length: 15 amino acids. Method: immunoSEQ multiplex PCR; TCRdb's copy keeps in-frame clones and lacks some. The sample lists hundreds of thousands of clones; around 95% were seen once. Of note for this clone: No antigen is known for it.

Naivety among CD8 cells was defined by CD45RO negativity and positive CCR7 selection, thereby excluding terminally differentiated effector memory CD45RA+ cells. The chain employs TRBV10-2 and TRBJ2-7, with TRBD1 identical over 7 bases. The sample taken for sequencing was naive CD8+ T cells sorted from blood. The sequence derives from a woman in her twenties or thirties in good health. The CDR3 loop reads CASSESGKGAVEQYF. As DNA, the CDR3 is TGCGCCAGCAGTGAGTCGGGGAAGGGGGCGGTCGAGCAGTACTTC.